Sequencing of this T cell receptor beta chain was carried out in a study of T cells after yellow fever vaccination. Each CDR3 protein gets one entry after TCRdb re-called the 5' RACE reads with MiXCR. The sample yields about 52,000 distinct CDR3 sequences, around 7% seen once. Germline V gives CDR1 SGHTA, CDR2 FQGNSA. The CDR3 has 18 residues. V was clipped by 5 bases and J by 3 bases; unmatched bases: 16. Overall study results and limits: CD4 and CD8 compartments shared a small share of clonotypes.

V is TRBV7-2 and J is TRBJ2-3, with 8 bases identical to TRBD2. The sequencing used CD8+ T cells not binding an NS4B(214-222) dextramer, sorted from PBMCs, collected roughly 47 days after the first yellow fever vaccination. The origin of this receptor is a man aged 18 to 29 who received the YFV17D yellow fever vaccine. CDR3 DNA: TGTGCCAGCAGCGAAGCGGGGGCCCCGAGGGTTGGAACAGATACGCAGTATTTT. Translation: CASSEAGAPRVGTDTQYF.